This TCR beta chain was recovered during a study of tumor-infiltrating lymphocytes in localized non-small cell lung cancer. Study as a whole: Each patient gave resected tumor and non-adjacent uninvolved lung tissue.

TCRdb's table, derived via immunoSEQ multiplex PCR, lists solely in-frame clones and lacks some. Found here are some 11,000 clones, just over 65% of them singletons; the top ten hold 9.5% to 12%. This receptor was taken from a human donor with non-small cell lung cancer. The material sequenced was uninvolved lung tissue not adjacent to the tumor.

The CDR3 nucleotides read TGTGCCAGCAGCACCTCAAATTCGGGTTACACTGAAGCTTTCTTT. This codes for CASSTSNSGYTEAFF. The rearrangement uses TRBV7-9 and TRBJ1-1; D remains ambiguous. Germline lookup yields CDR1 SEHNR and CDR2 FQNEAQ (reference sequence). Trimming shortened V by 5 bases and J by 3 bases, and 16 bases separated the two germline ends. The CDR3 has 15 residues.